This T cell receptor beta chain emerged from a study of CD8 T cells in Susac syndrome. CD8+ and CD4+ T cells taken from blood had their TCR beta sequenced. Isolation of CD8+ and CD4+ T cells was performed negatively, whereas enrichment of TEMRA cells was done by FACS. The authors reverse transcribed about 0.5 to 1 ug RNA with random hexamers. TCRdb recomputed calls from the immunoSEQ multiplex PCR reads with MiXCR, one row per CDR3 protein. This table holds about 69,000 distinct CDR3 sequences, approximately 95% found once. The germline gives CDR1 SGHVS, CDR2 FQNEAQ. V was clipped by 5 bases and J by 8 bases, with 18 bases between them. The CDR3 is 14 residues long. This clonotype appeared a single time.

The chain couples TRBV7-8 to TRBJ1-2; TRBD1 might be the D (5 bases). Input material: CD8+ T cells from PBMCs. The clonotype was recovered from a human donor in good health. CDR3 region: CASSLGAGGDGYTF. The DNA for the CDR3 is TGTGCCAGCAGCCTAGGGGCAGGAGGGGACGGCTACACCTTC.